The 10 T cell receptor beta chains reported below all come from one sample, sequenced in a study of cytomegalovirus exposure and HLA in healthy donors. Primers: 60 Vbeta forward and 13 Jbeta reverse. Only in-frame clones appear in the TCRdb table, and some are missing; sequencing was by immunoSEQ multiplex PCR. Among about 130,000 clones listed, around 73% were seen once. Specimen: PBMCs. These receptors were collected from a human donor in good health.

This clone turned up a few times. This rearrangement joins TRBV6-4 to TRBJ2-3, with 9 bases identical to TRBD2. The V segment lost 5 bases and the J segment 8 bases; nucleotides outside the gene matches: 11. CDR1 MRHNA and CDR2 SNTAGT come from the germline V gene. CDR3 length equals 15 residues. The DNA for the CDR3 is TGTGCCAGCAGTTACATCCTAGCGGGGTTCGCTACGCAGTATTTT. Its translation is CASSYILAGFATQYF.

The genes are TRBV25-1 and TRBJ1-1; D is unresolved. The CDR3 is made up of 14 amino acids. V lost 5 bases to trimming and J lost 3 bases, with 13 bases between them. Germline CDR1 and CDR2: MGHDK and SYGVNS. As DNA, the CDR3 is TGTGCCAGCAGTCGGTGGGGAGGGTACACTGAAGCTTTCTTT. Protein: CASSRWGGYTEAFF.

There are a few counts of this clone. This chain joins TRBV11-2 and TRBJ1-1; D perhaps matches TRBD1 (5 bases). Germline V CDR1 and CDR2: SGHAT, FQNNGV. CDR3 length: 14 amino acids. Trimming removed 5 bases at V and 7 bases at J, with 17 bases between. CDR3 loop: CASSRIQDRIEAFF. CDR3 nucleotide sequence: TGTGCCAGCAGCCGAATACAAGACAGAATTGAAGCTTTCTTT.

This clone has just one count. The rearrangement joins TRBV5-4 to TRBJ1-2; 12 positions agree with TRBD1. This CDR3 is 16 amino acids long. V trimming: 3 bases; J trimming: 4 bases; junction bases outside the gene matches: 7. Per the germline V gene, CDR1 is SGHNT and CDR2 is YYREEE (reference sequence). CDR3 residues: CASSSAGTGGFYGYTF. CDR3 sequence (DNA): TGTGCCAGCAGCTCGGCCGGGACAGGGGGCTTCTATGGCTACACCTTC.

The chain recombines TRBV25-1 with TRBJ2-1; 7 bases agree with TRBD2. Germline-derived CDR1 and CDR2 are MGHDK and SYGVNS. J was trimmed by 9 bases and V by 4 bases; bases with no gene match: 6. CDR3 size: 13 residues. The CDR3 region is CASSGMGGTEQFF. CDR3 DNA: TGTGCCAGCAGTGGCATGGGGGGGACTGAGCAGTTCTTC. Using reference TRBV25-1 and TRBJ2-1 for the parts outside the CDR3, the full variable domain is EADIYQTPRYLVIGTGKKITLECSQTMGHDKMYWYQQDPGMELHLIHYSYGVNSTEKGDLSSESTVSRIRTEHFPLTLESARPSHTSQYLCASSGMGGTEQFFGPGTRLTVL.

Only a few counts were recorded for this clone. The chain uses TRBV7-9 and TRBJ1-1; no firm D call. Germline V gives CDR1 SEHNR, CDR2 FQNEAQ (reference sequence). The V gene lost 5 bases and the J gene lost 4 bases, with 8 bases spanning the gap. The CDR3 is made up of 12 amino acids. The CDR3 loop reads CASSTPGTEAFF. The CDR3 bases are TGTGCCAGCAGCACCCCCGGCACTGAAGCTTTCTTT.

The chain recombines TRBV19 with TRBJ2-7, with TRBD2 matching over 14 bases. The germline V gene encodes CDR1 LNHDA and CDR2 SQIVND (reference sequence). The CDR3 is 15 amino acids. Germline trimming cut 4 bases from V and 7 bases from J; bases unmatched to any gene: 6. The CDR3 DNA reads TGTGCCAGTAGTACCCCCCGGACTAGCGGGAGGGAGCAGTACTTC. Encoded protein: CASSTPRTSGREQYF.

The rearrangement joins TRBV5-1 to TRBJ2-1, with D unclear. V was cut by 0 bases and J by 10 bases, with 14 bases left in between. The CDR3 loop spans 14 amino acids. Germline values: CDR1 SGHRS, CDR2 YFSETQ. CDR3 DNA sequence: TGCGCCAGCAGCTTGGTACAGTCTGCTGGCGAGCAGTTCTTC. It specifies CASSLVQSAGEQFF.

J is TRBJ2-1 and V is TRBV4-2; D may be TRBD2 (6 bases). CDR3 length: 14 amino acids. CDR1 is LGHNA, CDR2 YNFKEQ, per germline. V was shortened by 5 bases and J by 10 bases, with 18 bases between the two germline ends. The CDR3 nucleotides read TGTGCCAGCAGCGCGAGATCGTGGGGGGACGAGCAGTTCTTC. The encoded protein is CASSARSWGDEQFF.

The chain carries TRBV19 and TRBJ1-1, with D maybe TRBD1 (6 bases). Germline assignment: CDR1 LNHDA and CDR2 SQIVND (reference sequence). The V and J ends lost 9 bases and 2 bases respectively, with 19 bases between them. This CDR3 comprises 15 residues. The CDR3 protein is CASRSRYRANTEAFF. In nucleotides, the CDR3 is TGTGCCAGCCGCTCAAGGTACAGGGCCAACACTGAAGCTTTCTTT.